The 5 T cell receptor beta chains below were found in one sample sequenced in a study of blood T cell repertoires in COVID-19. The protocol was immunoSEQ multiplex PCR, while the TCRdb copy is restricted to in-frame clones and leaves out a portion. The sample lists about 250,000 clones, 88% seen once, with around 1.4% in the top ten. Sequencing used peripheral blood. These receptors all come from a man older than 75 with acute or convalescent COVID-19.

The chain is built from TRBV4-3 and TRBJ2-7, with D tentatively TRBD2 (5 bases). The CDR3 is 13 residues long. Per germline, CDR1 LGHNA and CDR2 YSLEER. V lost 4 bases and J lost 3, with 10 bases in between. CDR3: CASSRSAGYEQYF. CDR3 DNA: TGCGCCAGCAGCCGTTCCGCGGGCTACGAGCAGTACTTC.

This chain connects TRBV18 to TRBJ1-1, with D possibly being TRBD1 (5 bases). Germline V gene data show CDR1 as KGHSH and CDR2 as LQKENI. This CDR3 spans 15 amino acids. The ends were cut back, 3 bases at V and 3 bases at J, with 14 bases in the middle. The CDR3 spells CASSPEVRVDTEAFF. The CDR3 DNA follows: TGTGCCAGCTCACCCGAGGTCAGGGTGGACACTGAAGCTTTCTTT.

The table lists this clone with a few counts. This chain joins TRBV19 and TRBJ1-6, with a tentative D call TRBD1 (6 bases). Germline V gene data show CDR1 as LNHDA and CDR2 as SQIVND (reference sequence). V was cut by 1 base and J by 5 bases, with 9 bases left in between. There are 15 residues in the CDR3. In DNA, the CDR3 is TGTGCCAGTAGTATAGCTCGACAGGATAATTCACCCCTCCACTTT. Translated, it gives CASSIARQDNSPLHF.

The CDR3 loop reads CASSPTAGGGLDTQYF. The CDR3 DNA sequence: TGTGCCAGCAGTCCGACAGCGGGAGGTGGATTAGATACGCAGTATTTT. The chain joins TRBV6-2 or TRBV6-3 to TRBJ2-3; 9 bases line up with TRBD2. Germline values: CDR1 MNHEY, CDR2 SVGEGT. With V trimmed by 5 bases and J by 5 bases, 11 bases remained unmatched. The CDR3 has 16 residues.

The rearrangement uses TRBV6-6 and TRBJ1-1; tentative D call: TRBD1 (6 bases). With 7 bases removed from V and 2 bases from J, the gap between germline ends came to 17 bases. This CDR3 has 15 residues. The germline V gene encodes CDR1 MNHNY and CDR2 SVGAGI (reference sequence). The CDR3 region is CASTLTGRGNTEAFF. The CDR3 coding sequence is TGTGCCAGCACCCTGACAGGTCGTGGAAACACTGAAGCTTTCTTT.